This T cell receptor (beta chain) came from a study of blood T cell repertoires in COVID-19. Turning to the study itself: The United States, Italy and Spain supplied acute and convalescent COVID-19 samples. Sample material is recorded as cDNA or gDNA derived from T cells, B-cell-depleted T cells, or PBMCs.

Per the original methods: For nucleated cells, counts were estimated from reference gene primer amplification. Method: immunoSEQ multiplex PCR; TCRdb's copy keeps in-frame clones and lacks some. That table supplies the V and J calls and clone size; D and trimming were determined from the DNA. Of some 250,000 clones in the sample, 65% to 85% were seen once. The CDR3 covers 13 residues. Germline-derived CDR1 and CDR2 are SGHNT and YYREEE (reference sequence). The V gene end was trimmed by 4 bases and the J gene end by 3 bases; junction bases not matched to a gene: 2. A remark on this clone: Other nucleotide sequences in the sample specify the same CDR3.

Sequences were obtained from peripheral blood. The clonotype was recovered from a man between 35 and 55 years old with acute or convalescent COVID-19. J is TRBJ2-5 and V is TRBV5-4; the match to TRBD1 covers 8 bases. The CDR3 here is CASSQDREETQYF. The CDR3 nucleotides are TGTGCCAGCAGCCAGGACAGGGAAGAGACCCAGTACTTC.